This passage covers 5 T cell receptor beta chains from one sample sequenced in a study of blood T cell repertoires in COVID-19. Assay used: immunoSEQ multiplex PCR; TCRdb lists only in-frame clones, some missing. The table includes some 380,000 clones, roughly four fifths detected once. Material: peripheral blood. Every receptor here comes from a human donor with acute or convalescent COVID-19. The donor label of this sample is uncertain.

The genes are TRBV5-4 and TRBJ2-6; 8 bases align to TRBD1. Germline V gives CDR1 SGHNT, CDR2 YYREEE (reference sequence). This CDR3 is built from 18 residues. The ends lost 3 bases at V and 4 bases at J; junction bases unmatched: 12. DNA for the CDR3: TGTGCCAGCAGCTCGAAACAGGGGGGCCTTTGGGGGGCCAACGTCCTGACTTTC. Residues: CASSSKQGGLWGANVLTF.

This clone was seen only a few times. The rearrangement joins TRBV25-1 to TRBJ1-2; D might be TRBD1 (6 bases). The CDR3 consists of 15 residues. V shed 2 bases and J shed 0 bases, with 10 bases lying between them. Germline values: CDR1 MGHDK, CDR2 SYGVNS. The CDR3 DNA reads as TGTGCCAGCAGTGAACTAGGGACACCTAACTATGGCTACACCTTC. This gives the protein CASSELGTPNYGYTF.

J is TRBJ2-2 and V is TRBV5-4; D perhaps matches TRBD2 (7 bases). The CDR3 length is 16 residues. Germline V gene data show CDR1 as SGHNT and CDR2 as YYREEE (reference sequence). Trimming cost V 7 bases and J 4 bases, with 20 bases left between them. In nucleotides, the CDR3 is TGTGCCAGCCGATTCTATGGGGGGGCGAGCACCGGGGAGCTGTTTTTT. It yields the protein CASRFYGGASTGELFF. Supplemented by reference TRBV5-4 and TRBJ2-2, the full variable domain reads ETGVTQSPTHLIKTRGQQVTLRCSSQSGHNTVSWYQQALGQGPQFIFQYYREEENGRGNFPPRFSGLQFPNYSSELNVNALELDDSALYLCASRFYGGASTGELFFGEGSRLTVL.

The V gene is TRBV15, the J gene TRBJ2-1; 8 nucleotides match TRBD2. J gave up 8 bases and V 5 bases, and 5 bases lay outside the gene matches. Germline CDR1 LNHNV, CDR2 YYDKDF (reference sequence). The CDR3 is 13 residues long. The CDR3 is CATSAGLAYEQFF. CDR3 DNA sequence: TGTGCCACCAGCGCAGGACTAGCCTATGAGCAGTTCTTC.

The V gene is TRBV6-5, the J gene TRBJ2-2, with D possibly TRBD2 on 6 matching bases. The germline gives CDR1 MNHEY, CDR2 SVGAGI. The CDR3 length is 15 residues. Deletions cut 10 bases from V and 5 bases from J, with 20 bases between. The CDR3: CATRRALRETGELFF. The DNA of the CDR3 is TGTGCCACCCGGAGGGCCCTGCGGGAAACCGGGGAGCTGTTTTTT.